The 2 T cell receptor beta chains presented below share a single source sample, sequenced in a study of tumor and adjacent non-tumor tissue in lung cancer. TCRbeta libraries were built with three rounds of nested PCR, modified from ARM-PCR. MiXCR, run by TCRdb on the multiplex PCR reads, gives a single entry per CDR3 protein. Counted here are under 150,000 distinct CDR3 sequences, around 65% occurring once; the ten biggest clones make up about 20%. The template was RNA from unsorted bulk tissue. The sequenced sample was lung tumor tissue. The receptors here all came from a man in his 60s with small cell lung cancer.

The chain uses TRBV5-1 and TRBJ2-1, with 9 bases identical to TRBD2. Germline V lookup: CDR1 SGHRS, CDR2 YFSETQ. This CDR3 contains 14 residues. After removal of 5 bases from V and 4 bases from J, the junction contained 4 bases not matched to a gene. Here the CDR3 DNA reads TGCGCCAGCAGGATAGCGGGAGAGTACAATGAGCAGTTCTTC. Amino acids: CASRIAGEYNEQFF.

Comments on this clonotype: The CDR3 end shows no conserved phenylalanine or tryptophan, and so a read error is likely. V usage is TRBV20-1 and J usage is TRBJ2-3; D perhaps matches TRBD2 (5 bases). Germline values: CDR1 DFQATT, CDR2 SNEGSKA (reference sequence). Trimming left V 0 bases short and J 6 bases short, with 16 bases between. The CDR3 is 15 amino acids. CDR3 in amino acids: CSARDGNTLRDTQYS. The CDR3 nucleotides are TGCAGTGCTAGAGACGGGAACACACTTAGGGATACGCAGTATTCT.